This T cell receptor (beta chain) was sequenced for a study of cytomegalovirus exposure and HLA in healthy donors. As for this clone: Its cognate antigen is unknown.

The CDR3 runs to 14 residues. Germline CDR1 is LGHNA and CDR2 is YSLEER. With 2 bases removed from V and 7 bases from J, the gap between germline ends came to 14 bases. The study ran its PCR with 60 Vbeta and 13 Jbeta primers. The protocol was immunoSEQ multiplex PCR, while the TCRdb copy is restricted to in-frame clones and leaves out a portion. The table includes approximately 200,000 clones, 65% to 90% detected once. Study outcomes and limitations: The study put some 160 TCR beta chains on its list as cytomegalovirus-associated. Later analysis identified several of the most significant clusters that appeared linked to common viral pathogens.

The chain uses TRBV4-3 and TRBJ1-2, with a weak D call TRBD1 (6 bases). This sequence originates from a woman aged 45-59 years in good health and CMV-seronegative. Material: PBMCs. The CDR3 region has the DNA TGCGCCAGCAGCCAAAGAAACTCCAGGGGTGGCTACACCTTC. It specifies CASSQRNSRGGYTF.